Listed below are T cell receptor beta chains from one sample, sequenced in a study of cytomegalovirus exposure and HLA in healthy donors. The table came from immunoSEQ multiplex PCR; TCRdb's copy has only in-frame clones and leaves some out. Its table lists roughly 80,000 clones. Source material: PBMCs. The receptors shown here come from a woman in her 30s in good health and CMV-seronegative. Both conserved end residues are part of each CDR3. The D gene is left open where the match is weak.

V	J	D	DNA	CDR3
TRBV19	TRBJ1-6	TRBD1	TGTGCCAGTAGTACCGGGACAGGGAATTCACCCCTCCACTTT	CASSTGTGNSPLHF
TRBV19	TRBJ1-1	TRBD1	TGTGCCAGTAGTTTACAGGGGCAGAACACTGAAGCTTTCTTT	CASSLQGQNTEAFF
TRBV4-1	TRBJ1-4	TRBD1	TGCGCCAGCAGCCAAGAGAGACAGGGACGATACGAAAAACTGTTTTTT	CASSQERQGRYEKLFF
TRBV30	TRBJ2-7	.	TGTGCCTGGAATTCCGGGGATACGCCCGCCTACGAGCAGTACTTC	CAWNSGDTPAYEQYF
TRBV19	TRBJ1-5	.	TGTGCCAGTAGTATTCTGCAGGGTACAGAGCCCCAGCATTTT	CASSILQGTEPQHF
TRBV2	TRBJ1-5	.	TGTGCCAGCAGCAACAGGGCGAGCAATCAGCCCCAGCATTTT	CASSNRASNQPQHF
TRBV29-1	TRBJ2-1	TRBD2	TGCAGCGCCAGGACTAGCGGGAACAGAGACAATGAGCAGTTCTTC	CSARTSGNRDNEQFF
TRBV30	TRBJ2-5	.	TGTGCCTGGGCCCAGCGGGTCCGGGAGACCCAGTACTTC	CAWAQRVRETQYF
TRBV5-1	TRBJ2-1	TRBD2	TGCGCCAGCAGCCCCCAGACTAGCTCCAATGAGCAGTTCTTC	CASSPQTSSNEQFF
TRBV2	TRBJ1-6	.	TGTGCCAGCAGTGACCCAGCGAGCTCCTATAATTCACCCCTCCACTTT	CASSDPASSYNSPLHF
TRBV14	TRBJ2-2	.	TGTGCCAGCAGCCAGGGGGCATGGAACACCGGGGAGCTGTTTTTT	CASSQGAWNTGELFF
TRBV7-7	TRBJ2-7	.	TGTGCTAGCAGCGGAAACAACAGGGAGAGCTCCTACGAGCAGTACTTC	CASSGNNRESSYEQYF
TRBV19	TRBJ1-2	TRBD1	TGTGCCAGTAGTACCGGACAGGGGCAAGTTGCCTATGGCTACACCTTC	CASSTGQGQVAYGYTF
TRBV6-1	TRBJ2-7	.	TGTGCCAGCACAACAGGTTATAGATCCTACGAGCAGTACTTC	CASTTGYRSYEQYF
TRBV7-9	TRBJ2-2	.	TGTGCCAGCAGCTCTTGGCAGGGTAAAATCGGGGAGCTGTTTTTT	CASSSWQGKIGELFF
TRBV7-2	TRBJ2-3	TRBD1	TGTGCCAGCAGCCTTGGGACAGGTCCTAGAGATACGCAGTATTTT	CASSLGTGPRDTQYF
TRBV6-6	TRBJ1-1	.	TGTGCCAGCAGTTCGGGGTGGGAGGCGAACACTGAAGCTTTCTTT	CASSSGWEANTEAFF
TRBV6-5	TRBJ1-2	TRBD1	TGTGCCAGCAGTAGACAGGGGGCTAACGGCTACACCTTC	CASSRQGANGYTF
TRBV29-1	TRBJ2-3	TRBD1	TGCAGCGTCCCGGGACAGGGGACAGATACGCAGTATTTT	CSVPGQGTDTQYF
TRBV30	TRBJ1-3	TRBD1	TGTGCCTGGATCAGGGGGGACACCATATATTTT	CAWIRGDTIYF